This TCR beta chain was sequenced in a study of blood T cells in healthy people across ages. CDR3 length equals 15 residues. V dropped 0 bases and J dropped 2 bases, with 7 bases sitting between them. Germline V gene data show CDR1 as LGHNA and CDR2 as YSLEER. Primed by a sample-barcoded 5' primer and a J-beta primer mix, a second PCR proceeded for roughly 7 to 11 cycles. TCRdb processed the 5' RACE reads anew with MiXCR; each CDR3 protein has one entry. The table has some 550,000 distinct CDR3 sequences, roughly 48% seen once; the top ten hold just under 25%. V gene TRBV4-3 combines with J gene TRBJ1-4; D unclear. The TCR comes from a man older than 75 in good health. Sequencing was done on a sample of blood. CDR3 in amino acids: CASSQDPVTNEKLFF. In DNA form, the CDR3 reads TGCGCCAGCAGCCAAGATCCGGTGACTAATGAAAAACTGTTTTTT.